A selection of T cell receptor beta chains follows, all from one sample in a study of blood T cell repertoires in COVID-19. Some clones are missing from TCRdb's copy, which holds only in-frame ones; the method was immunoSEQ multiplex PCR. The sample consists of around 140,000 clones, 88% of them appearing once. Sequenced input: peripheral blood. Receptors originate from a man aged 70-80 years with acute or convalescent COVID-19. Each CDR3 is given with its conserved first and last residue. Each record gives: D gene, J gene, clone size, V gene, CDR3 DNA, CDR3 protein. A D gene is named only where the DNA matches it firmly. Clone size appears in some rows only: once, few, many, or a class for an expanded clone.

NA | TRBJ1-6 | NA | TRBV7-9 | TGTGCCAGCAGCTCGCGGGGGGAACGATCACCCCTCCACTTT | CASSSRGERSPLHF
NA | TRBJ1-5 | NA | TRBV11-2 | TGTGCCAGCAGCTTAGCAGGGATGAACCATCAGCCCCAGCATTTT | CASSLAGMNHQPQHF
NA | TRBJ1-5 | few | TRBV5-3 | TGTGCCAGAAGCTTGGGGCGGGACAGCAATCAGCCCCAGCATTTT | CARSLGRDSNQPQHF
TRBD1 | TRBJ1-1 | NA | TRBV5-6 | TGTGCCAGCAGCTACAGGGGGCCTGGGAACACTGAAGCTTTCTTT | CASSYRGPGNTEAFF
TRBD1 | TRBJ1-2 | NA | TRBV5-5 | TGTGCCAGCAGCGATGTGGACAGGGTGGGCGGCTACACCTTC | CASSDVDRVGGYTF
NA | TRBJ2-5 | NA | TRBV7-2 | TGTGCCAGCAGCTTTCGAGGCGGTGAGACCCAGTACTTC | CASSFRGGETQYF
TRBD1 | TRBJ1-4 | NA | TRBV10-3 | TGTGCCATCAGTGAGGCTGGACAGGGGGGTAATGAAAAACTGTTTTTT | CAISEAGQGGNEKLFF
NA | TRBJ2-5 | NA | TRBV27 | TGTGCCAGCAGTAGCCAGATAGGAGGAGAGACCCAGTACTTC | CASSSQIGGETQYF
NA | TRBJ1-2 | NA | TRBV6-1 | TGTGCCAGCAGTGAAGTCCAGGGCGGCTATGGCTACACCTTC | CASSEVQGGYGYTF
NA | TRBJ2-7 | NA | TRBV5-1 | TGCGCCAGCAGCTTGGAGTTGGGACAAGAGCAGTACTTC | CASSLELGQEQYF
NA | TRBJ1-1 | NA | TRBV10-2 | TGCGCCAGCAGGGGGGCAGGGCGGACTGAAGCTTTCTTT | CASRGAGRTEAFF
NA | TRBJ1-3 | NA | TRBV10-3 | TGTGCCATCACCCCAGGGAGGTACGATGTTGGTGAAAACACCATATATTTT | CAITPGRYDVGENTIYF
NA | TRBJ2-2 | NA | TRBV12-5 | TGTGCTAGTGGTTTGTCAGGACAGAACACCGGGGAGCTGTTTTTT | CASGLSGQNTGELFF
NA | TRBJ2-5 | NA | TRBV29-1 | TGCAGCGCCGACACGGGCGGGGAGACCCAGTACTTC | CSADTGGETQYF
NA | TRBJ2-3 | NA | TRBV27 | TGTGCCAGCAGGGTGTCGGGAACAGATACGCAGTATTTT | CASRVSGTDTQYF
NA | TRBJ2-5 | NA | TRBV18 | TGTGCCAGCACGAAGGACACCCAGACGGAGACCCAGTACTTC | CASTKDTQTETQYF
TRBD2 | TRBJ2-1 | NA | TRBV4-1 | TGCGCCAGCAGCGCGCAGGTGTCGGGGGGGCTGAATGAGCAGTTCTTC | CASSAQVSGGLNEQFF
TRBD2 | TRBJ2-3 | NA | TRBV19 | TGTGCCAGTAGTAGACGGCAGGGAGGGGTCACAGATACGCAGTATTTT | CASSRRQGGVTDTQYF
TRBD2 | TRBJ2-2 | NA | TRBV28 | TGTGCCAGCAGTTTAGAATCACTAGCGGGAGTCTCCGGGGAGCTGTTTTTT | CASSLESLAGVSGELFF
NA | TRBJ2-6 | NA | TRBV6-5 | TGTGCCAGCAGTTACCCATCCTCTGGGGCCAACGTCCTGACTTTC | CASSYPSSGANVLTF
NA | TRBJ2-5 | NA | TRBV11-2 | TGTGCCAGCAGCTACCTTAGAGTGGAGACCCAGTACTTC | CASSYLRVETQYF
NA | TRBJ2-3 | NA | TRBV3-1/TRBV3-2 | TGTGCCAGCAGCTCGGTCACAGATACGCAGTATTTT | CASSSVTDTQYF
NA | TRBJ1-5 | NA | TRBV19 | TGTGCCAGTAGTCTCGACGGGTATAGCAATCAGCCCCAGCATTTT | CASSLDGYSNQPQHF
TRBD2 | TRBJ2-3 | NA | TRBV15 | TGTGCCACCAGCTCCGGGACTAGCGGAGTGGGGCGCACAGATACGCAGTATTTT | CATSSGTSGVGRTDTQYF
NA | TRBJ2-2 | NA | TRBV7-9 | TGTGCCAGCACCACGACTAGGCCACCGCCCCCCACCGGGGAGCTGTTTTTT | CASTTTRPPPPTGELFF
TRBD2 | TRBJ2-3 | few | TRBV6-4 | TGTGCCAGCAGTAACGGACTAGCGGGGGGGGCAGATACGCAGTATTTT | CASSNGLAGGADTQYF
TRBD2 | TRBJ2-1 | NA | TRBV28 | TGTGCCAGCAGCACGAAGGGACTAGCGGGAGTCGATAAGCAGTTCTTC | CASSTKGLAGVDKQFF
NA | TRBJ1-2 | once | TRBV5-4 | TGTGCCAGCAGCTTGGATGAGGCATTCCAACACCTCTATGGCTACACCTTC | CASSLDEAFQHLYGYTF
NA | TRBJ2-3 | few | TRBV3-1/TRBV3-2 | TGTGCCAGCGGCTCTGGGGGGACAGATACGCAGTATTTT | CASGSGGTDTQYF
TRBD2 | TRBJ2-3 | NA | TRBV3-1/TRBV3-2 | TGTGCCAGCAGCACTAGCGGGAGGGCCTCCGGGGATACGCAGTATTTT | CASSTSGRASGDTQYF
NA | TRBJ1-1 | few | TRBV3-1/TRBV3-2 | TGTGCCAGCAGCACCCGTCGGACTGAAGCTTTCTTT | CASSTRRTEAFF
TRBD1 | TRBJ1-6 | once | TRBV7-3 | TGTGCCAGCAGCTTAATAGGGGGCGATTCACCCCTCCACTTT | CASSLIGGDSPLHF
TRBD1 | TRBJ1-2 | NA | TRBV19 | TGTGCCAGCAGTAACCCTCCGGGACAGGGGCTTCATTATGGCTACACCTTC | CASSNPPGQGLHYGYTF
NA | TRBJ1-4 | NA | TRBV3-1/TRBV3-2 | TGTGCCAGCAGCCAGGGGGACTTCGGTGAAAAACTGTTTTTT | CASSQGDFGEKLFF
NA | TRBJ2-3 | NA | TRBV3-1/TRBV3-2 | TGTGCCAGCAGCCAAGACCTCGGATCGGGAGACGATACGCAGTATTTT | CASSQDLGSGDDTQYF
TRBD1 | TRBJ1-2 | NA | TRBV28 | TGTGCCATCCGGGACAGGGGAGATAACTATGGCTACACCTTC | CAIRDRGDNYGYTF
TRBD1 | TRBJ1-5 | once | TRBV19 | TGTGCCAGTAGCGCCGGGACAGGTTATAGCAATCAGCCCCAGCATTTT | CASSAGTGYSNQPQHF
TRBD2 | TRBJ2-7 | NA | TRBV7-8 | TGTGCCAGCAGGGAAGTCCGGGGGGGATACGAGCAGTACTTC | CASREVRGGYEQYF
NA | TRBJ1-2 | NA | TRBV7-9 | TGTGCCAGCTTCCGGTCTAGCAAGGAAGGCTACACCTTC | CASFRSSKEGYTF
TRBD1 | TRBJ2-5 | NA | TRBV6-5 | TGTGCCAGCAATAGACAGGGGGCACGCGAGACCCAGTACTTC | CASNRQGARETQYF
NA | TRBJ1-1 | NA | TRBV7-9 | TGTGCCAGCAGCCTGACAGCGAACACTGAAGCTTTCTTT | CASSLTANTEAFF